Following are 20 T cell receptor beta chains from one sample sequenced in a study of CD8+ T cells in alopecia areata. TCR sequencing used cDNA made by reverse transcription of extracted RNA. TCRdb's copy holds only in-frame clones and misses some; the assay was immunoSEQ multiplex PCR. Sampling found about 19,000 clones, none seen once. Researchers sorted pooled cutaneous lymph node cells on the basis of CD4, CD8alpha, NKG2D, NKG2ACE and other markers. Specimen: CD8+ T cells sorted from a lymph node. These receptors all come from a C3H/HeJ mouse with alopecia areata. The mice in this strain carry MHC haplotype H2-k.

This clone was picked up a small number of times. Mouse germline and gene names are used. CDR3 in amino acids: CASSGGQQNTLYF. CDR3 DNA, as far as it was read: TGTGCCAGCAGTGGGGGACAACAAAAC. V usage is TRBV19 and J usage is TRBJ2-4; maybe TRBD1 (6 bases). The read finishes 4 residues shy of the CDR3 end, and the germline J gene is used to complete it. Trimming pared 4 bases from V and 3 bases from J, leaving 9 bases between. The CDR3 spans 13 residues. Germline V gene sequence: CDR1 FNHDT, CDR2 SITEND (reference sequence).

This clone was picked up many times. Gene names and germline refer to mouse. The DNA read from the CDR3 is TGTGCCAGCAGTCCAGGGGGTGAGATCTATGCT. Its protein is CASSPGGEIYA. The full CDR3 sequence reads CASSPGGEIYAEQFF. This chain connects TRBV14 to TRBJ2-1, with 7 bases lining up with TRBD1. From the germline J gene comes the end of the CDR3, since the read stops 4 residues before it. CDR1 is SGHDT and CDR2 is FRDEAV in the germline V gene. V trimming: 4 bases; J trimming: 3 bases; junction bases outside the gene matches: 7. The CDR3 is 15 residues long.

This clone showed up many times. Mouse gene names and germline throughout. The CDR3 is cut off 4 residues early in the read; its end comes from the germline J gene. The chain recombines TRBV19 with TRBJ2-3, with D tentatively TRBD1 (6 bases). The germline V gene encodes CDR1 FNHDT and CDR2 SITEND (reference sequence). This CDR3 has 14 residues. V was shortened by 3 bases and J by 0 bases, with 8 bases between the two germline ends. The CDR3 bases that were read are TGTGCCAGCAGTAGGACAGCTAGTGCAGAA. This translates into CASSRTASAE. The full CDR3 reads CASSRTASAETLYF.

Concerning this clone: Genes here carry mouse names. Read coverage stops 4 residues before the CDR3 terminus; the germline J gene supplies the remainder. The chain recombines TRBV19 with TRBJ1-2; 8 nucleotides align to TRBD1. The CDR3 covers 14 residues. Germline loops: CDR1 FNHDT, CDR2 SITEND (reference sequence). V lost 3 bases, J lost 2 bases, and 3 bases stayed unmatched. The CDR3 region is CASSTTGANSDYTF. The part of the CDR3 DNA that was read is TGTGCCAGCAGTACGACAGGGGCGAACTCC.

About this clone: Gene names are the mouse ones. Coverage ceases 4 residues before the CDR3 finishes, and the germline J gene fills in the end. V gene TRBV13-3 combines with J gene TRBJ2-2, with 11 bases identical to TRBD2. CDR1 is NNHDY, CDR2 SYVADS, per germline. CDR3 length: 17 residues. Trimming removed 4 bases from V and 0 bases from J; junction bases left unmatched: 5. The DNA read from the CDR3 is TGTGCCAGCAGTCCCCGGGACTGGGGGCCAAACACCGGG. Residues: CASSPRDWGPNTG. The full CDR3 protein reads CASSPRDWGPNTGQLYF.

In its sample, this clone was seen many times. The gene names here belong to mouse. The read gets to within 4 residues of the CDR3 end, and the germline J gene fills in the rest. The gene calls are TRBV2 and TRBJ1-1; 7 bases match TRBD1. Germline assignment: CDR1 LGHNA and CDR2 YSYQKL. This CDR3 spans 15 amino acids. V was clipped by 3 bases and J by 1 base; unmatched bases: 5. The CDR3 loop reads CASSQTGKRNTEVFF. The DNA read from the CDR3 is TGTGCCAGCAGCCAGACAGGGAAGAGGAACACA.

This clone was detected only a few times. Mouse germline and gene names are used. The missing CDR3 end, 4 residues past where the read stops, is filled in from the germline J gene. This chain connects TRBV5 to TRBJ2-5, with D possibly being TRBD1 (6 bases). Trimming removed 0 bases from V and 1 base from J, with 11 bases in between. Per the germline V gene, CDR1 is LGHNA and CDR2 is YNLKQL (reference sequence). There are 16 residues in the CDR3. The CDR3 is CASSQDGAGDQDTQYF. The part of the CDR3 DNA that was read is TGTGCCAGCAGCCAAGATGGGGCAGGGGACCAAGAC.

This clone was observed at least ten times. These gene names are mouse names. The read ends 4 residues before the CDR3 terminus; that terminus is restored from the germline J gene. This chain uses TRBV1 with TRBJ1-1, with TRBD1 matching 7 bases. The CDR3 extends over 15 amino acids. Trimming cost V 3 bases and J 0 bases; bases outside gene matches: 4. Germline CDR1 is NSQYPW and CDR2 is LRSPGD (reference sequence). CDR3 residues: CTCSATGTANTEVFF. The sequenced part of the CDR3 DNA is TGCACCTGCAGTGCGACCGGGACAGCAAACACA.

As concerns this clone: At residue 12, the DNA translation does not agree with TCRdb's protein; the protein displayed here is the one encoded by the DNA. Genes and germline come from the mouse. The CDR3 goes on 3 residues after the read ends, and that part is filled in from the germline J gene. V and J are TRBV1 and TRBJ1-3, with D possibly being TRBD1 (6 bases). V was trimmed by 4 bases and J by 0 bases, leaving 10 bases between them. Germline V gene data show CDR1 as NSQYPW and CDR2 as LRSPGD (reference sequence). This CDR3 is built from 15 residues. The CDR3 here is CTCSVGTNSGNTLYF. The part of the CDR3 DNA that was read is TGCACCTGCAGTGTAGGGACAAATTCTGGAAATACG.

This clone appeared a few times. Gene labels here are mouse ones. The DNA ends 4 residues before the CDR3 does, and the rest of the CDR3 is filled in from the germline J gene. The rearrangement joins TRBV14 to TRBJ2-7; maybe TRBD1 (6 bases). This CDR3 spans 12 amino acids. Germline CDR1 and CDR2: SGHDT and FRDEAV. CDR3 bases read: TGTGCCAGCAGAGTGGGACAATAT. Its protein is CASRVGQY. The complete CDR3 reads CASRVGQYEQYF. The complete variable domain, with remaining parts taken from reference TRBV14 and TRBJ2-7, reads EAGVTQSPRYAVLQEGQAVSFWCDPISGHDTLYWYQQPRDQGPQLLVYFRDEAVIDNSQLPSDRFSAVRPKGTNSTLKIQSAKQGDTATYLCASRVGQYEQYFGPGTRLTVL.

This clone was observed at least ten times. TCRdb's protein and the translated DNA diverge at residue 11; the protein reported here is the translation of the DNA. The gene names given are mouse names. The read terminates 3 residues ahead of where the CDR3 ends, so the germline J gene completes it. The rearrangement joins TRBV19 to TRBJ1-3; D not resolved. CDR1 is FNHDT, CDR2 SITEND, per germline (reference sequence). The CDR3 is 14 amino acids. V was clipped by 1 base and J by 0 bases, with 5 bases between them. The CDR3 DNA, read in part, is TGTGCCAGCAGTATAACAGTTTCTGGAAATACG. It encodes CASSITVSGNT. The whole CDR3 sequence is CASSITVSGNTLYF.

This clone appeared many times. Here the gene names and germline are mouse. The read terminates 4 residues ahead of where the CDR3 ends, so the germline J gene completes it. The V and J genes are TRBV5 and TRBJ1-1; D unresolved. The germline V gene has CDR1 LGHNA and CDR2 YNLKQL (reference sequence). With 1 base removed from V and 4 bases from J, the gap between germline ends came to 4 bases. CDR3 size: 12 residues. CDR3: CASSQASTEVFF. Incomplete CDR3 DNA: TGTGCCAGCAGCCAAGCCAGCACA.

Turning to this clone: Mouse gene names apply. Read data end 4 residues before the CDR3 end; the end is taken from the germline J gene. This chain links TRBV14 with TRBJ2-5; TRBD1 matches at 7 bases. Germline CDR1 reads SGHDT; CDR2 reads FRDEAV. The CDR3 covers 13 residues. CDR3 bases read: TGTGCCAGCAGTTTCCCAGGGGGTGAC. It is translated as CASSFPGGD. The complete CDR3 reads CASSFPGGDTQYF.

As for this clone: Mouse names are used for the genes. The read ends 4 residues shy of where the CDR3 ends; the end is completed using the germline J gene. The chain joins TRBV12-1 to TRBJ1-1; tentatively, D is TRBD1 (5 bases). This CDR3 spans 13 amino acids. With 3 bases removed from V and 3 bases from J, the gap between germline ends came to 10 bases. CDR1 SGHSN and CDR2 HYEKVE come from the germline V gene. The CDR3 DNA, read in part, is TGTGCCAGCTCTGTCAGGGAGGACACA. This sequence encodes CASSVREDT. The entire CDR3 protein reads CASSVREDTEVFF.

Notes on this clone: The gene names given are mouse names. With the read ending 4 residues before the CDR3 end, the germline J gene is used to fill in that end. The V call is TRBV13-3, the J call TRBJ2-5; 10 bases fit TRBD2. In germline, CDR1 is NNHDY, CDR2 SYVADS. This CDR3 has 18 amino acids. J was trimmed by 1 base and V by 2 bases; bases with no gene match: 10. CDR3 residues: CASSEGWGGARDQDTQYF. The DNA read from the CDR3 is TGTGCCAGCAGTGAGGGCTGGGGGGGCGCTAGGGACCAAGAC.

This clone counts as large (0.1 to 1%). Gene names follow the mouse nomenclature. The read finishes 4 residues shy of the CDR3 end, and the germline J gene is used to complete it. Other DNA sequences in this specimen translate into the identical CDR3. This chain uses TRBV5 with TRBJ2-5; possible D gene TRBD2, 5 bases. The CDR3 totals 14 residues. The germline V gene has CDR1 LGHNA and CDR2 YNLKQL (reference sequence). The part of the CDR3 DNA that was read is TGTGCCAGCAGCCAAGATTCTGGGAGAGAC. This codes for CASSQDSGRD. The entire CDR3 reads CASSQDSGRDTQYF.

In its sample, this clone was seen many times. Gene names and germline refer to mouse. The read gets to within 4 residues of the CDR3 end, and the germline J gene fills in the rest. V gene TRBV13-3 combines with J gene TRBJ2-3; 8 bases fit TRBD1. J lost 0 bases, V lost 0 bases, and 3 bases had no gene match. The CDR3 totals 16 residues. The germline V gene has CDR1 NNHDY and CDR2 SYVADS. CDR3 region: CASSDVTGDSAETLYF. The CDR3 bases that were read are TGTGCCAGCAGTGATGTGACAGGGGATAGTGCAGAA.

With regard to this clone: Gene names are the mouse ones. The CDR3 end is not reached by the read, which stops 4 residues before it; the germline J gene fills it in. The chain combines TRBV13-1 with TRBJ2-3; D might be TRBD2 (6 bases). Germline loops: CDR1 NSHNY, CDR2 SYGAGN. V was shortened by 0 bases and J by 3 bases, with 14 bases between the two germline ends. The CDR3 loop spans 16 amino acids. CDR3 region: CASSDGARDFAETLYF. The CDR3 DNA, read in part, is TGTGCCAGCAGTGATGGGGCCCGGGACTTCGCAGAA.

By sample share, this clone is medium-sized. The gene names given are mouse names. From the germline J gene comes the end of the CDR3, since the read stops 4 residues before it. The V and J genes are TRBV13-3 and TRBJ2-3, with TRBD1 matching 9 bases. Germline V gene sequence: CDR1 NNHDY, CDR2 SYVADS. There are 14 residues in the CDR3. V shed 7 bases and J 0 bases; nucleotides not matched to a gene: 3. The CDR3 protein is CASGTGTSAETLYF. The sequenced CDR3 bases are TGTGCCAGCGGGACAGGGACTAGTGCAGAA.

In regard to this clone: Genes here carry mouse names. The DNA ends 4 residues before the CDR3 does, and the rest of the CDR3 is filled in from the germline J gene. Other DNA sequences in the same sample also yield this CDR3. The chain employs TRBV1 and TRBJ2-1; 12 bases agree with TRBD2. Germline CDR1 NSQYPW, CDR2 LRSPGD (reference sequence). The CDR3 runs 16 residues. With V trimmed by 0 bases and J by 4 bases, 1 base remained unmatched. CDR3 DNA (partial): TGCACCTGCAGTGCAGACGGGACTGGGGGGTATGCT. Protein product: CTCSADGTGGYA. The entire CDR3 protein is CTCSADGTGGYAEQFF. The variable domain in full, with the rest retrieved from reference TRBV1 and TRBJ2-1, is VTLLEQNPRWRLVPRGQAVNLRCILKNSQYPWMSWYQQDLQKQLQWLFTLRSPGDKEVKSLPGADYLATRVTDTELRLQVANMSQGRTLYCTCSADGTGGYAEQFFGPGTRLTVL.